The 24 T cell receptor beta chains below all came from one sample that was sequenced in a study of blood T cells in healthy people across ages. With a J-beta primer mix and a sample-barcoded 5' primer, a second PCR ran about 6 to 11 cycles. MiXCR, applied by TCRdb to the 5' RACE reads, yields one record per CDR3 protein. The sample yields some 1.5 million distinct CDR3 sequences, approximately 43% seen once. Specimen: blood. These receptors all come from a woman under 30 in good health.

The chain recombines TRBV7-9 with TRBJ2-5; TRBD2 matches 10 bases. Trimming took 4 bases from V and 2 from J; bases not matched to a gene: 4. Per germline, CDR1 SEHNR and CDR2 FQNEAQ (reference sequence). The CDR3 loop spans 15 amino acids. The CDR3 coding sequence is TGTGCCAGCAGCTACGGGACTAGCGTGCAAGAGACCCAGTACTTC. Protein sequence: CASSYGTSVQETQYF.

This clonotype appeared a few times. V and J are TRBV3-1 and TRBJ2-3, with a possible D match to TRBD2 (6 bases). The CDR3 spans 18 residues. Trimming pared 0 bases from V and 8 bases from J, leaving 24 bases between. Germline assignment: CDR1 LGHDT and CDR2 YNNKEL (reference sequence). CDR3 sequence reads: CASSQDRVGRNGGLTQYF. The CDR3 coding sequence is TGTGCCAGCAGCCAAGACCGGGTGGGCCGCAATGGGGGACTTACGCAGTATTTT.

The CDR3 nucleotides read TGTGCCAGCAGCGTTACCTCCGGGGAAGGGTCGGAGACCCAGTTCTTC. The encoded protein is CASSVTSGEGSETQFF. The chain is built from TRBV6-5 and TRBJ2-1; possibly TRBD2 for D (5 bases). The germline CDR1 and CDR2 sequences are MNHEY and SVGAGI. V gave up 6 bases and J gave up 13 bases, with 28 bases separating them. CDR3 length: 16 amino acids.

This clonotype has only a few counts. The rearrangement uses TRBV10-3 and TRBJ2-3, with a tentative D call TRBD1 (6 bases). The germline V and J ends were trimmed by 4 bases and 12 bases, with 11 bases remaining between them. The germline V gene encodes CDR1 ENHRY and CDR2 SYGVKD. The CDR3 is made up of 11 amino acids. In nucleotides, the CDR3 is TGTGCCATCAGTGGGGGACACCTCCAGTATTTT. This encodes CAISGGHLQYF.

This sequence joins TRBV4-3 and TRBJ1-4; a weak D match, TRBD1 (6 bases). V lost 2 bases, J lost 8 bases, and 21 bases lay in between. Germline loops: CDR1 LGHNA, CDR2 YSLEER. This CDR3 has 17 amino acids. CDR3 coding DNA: TGCGCCAGCAGCCAATCCCCCGCCGGACAGATTAGGGAAAAACTGTTTTTT. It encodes CASSQSPAGQIREKLFF.

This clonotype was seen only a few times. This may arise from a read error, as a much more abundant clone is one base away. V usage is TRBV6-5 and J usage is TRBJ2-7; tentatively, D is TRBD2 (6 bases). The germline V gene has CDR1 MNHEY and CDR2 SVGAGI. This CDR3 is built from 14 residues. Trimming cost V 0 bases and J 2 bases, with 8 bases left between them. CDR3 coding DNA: TGTGCCAGCAGTTACTCGGCTAGCGCCTACGAGCAGTACTTC. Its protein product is CASSYSASAYEQYF.

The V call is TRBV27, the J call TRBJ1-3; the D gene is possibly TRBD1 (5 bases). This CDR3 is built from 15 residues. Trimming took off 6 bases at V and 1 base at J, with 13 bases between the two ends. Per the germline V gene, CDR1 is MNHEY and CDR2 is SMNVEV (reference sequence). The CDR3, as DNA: TGTGCCAGCAGGACCACCGGGACGTCTGGAAACACCATATATTTT. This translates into CASRTTGTSGNTIYF.

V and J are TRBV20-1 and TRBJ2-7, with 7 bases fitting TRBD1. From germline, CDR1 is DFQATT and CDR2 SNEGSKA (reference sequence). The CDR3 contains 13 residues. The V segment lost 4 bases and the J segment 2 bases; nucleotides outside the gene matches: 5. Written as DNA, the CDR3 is TGCAGTGCTAAGACAGGGTTAACCTACGAGCAGTACTTC. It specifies CSAKTGLTYEQYF.

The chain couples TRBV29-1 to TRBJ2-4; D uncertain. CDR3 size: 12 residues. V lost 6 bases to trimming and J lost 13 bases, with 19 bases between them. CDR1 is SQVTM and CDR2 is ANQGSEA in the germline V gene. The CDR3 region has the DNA TGCAGCGTATCTTCATGGGCAGGTACCCAGTACTTC. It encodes CSVSSWAGTQYF.

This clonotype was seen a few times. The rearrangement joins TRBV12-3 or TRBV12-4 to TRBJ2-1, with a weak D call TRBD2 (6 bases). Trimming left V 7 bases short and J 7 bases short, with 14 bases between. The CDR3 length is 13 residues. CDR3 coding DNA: TGTGCCAGCACCCCCCAGGGACTGAATGAGCAGTTCTTC. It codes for CASTPQGLNEQFF.

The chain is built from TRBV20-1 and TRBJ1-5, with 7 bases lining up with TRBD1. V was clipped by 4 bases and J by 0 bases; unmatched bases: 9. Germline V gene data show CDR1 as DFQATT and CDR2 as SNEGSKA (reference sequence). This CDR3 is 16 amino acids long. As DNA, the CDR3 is TGCAGTGCTAAGAGACAGGGTCACTATAGCAATCAGCCCCAGCATTTT. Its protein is CSAKRQGHYSNQPQHF.

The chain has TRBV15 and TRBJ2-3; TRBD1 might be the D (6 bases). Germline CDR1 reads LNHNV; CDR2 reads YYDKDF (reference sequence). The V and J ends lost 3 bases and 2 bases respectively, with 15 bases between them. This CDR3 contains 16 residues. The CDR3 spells CATSSNLGGFTDTQYF. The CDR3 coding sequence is TGTGCCACCAGCAGTAATCTAGGGGGATTCACAGATACGCAGTATTTT. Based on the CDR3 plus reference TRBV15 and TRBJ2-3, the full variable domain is DAMVIQNPRYQVTQFGKPVTLSCSQTLNHNVMYWYQQKSSQAPKLLFHYYDKDFNNEADTPDNFQSRRPNTSFCFLDIRSPGLGDTAMYLCATSSNLGGFTDTQYFGPGTRLTVL.

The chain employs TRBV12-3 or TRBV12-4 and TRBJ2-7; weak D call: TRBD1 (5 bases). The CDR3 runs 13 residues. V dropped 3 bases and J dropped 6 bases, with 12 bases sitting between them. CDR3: CASSFGWGSEQYF. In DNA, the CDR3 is TGTGCCAGCAGTTTCGGGTGGGGCAGCGAGCAGTACTTC.

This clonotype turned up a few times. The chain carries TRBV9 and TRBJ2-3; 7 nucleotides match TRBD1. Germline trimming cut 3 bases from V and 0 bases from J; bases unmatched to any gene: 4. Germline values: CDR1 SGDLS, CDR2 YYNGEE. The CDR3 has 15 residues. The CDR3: CASSGYRGSTDTQYF. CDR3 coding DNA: TGTGCCAGCAGCGGTTACAGGGGAAGCACAGATACGCAGTATTTT.

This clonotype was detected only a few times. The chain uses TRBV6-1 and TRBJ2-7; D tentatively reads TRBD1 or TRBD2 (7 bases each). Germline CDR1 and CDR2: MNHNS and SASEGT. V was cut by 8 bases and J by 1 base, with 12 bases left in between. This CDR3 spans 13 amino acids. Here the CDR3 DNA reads TGTGCCAGCGGGACAGCGGGGTCCTACGAGCAGTACTTC. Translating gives CASGTAGSYEQYF.

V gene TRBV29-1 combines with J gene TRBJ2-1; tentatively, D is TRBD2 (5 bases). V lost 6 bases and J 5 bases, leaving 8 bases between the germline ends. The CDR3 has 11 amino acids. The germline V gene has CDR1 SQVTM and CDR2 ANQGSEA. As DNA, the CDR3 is TGCAGCGTAGAGGGAGACAATGAGCAGTTCTTC. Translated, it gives CSVEGDNEQFF.

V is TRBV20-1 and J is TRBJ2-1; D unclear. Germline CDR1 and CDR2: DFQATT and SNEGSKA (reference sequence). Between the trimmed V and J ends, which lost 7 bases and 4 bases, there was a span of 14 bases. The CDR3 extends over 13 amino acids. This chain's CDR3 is CSVEGPRYNEQFF. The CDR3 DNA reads TGCAGTGTCGAAGGTCCCCGATACAATGAGCAGTTCTTC.

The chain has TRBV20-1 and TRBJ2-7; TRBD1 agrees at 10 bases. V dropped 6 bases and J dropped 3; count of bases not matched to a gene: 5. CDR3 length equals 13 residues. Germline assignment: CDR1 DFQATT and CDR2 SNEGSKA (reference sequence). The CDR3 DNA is TGCAGTGCCCAGGGACAGGGGAACTACGAGCAGTACTTC. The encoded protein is CSAQGQGNYEQYF.

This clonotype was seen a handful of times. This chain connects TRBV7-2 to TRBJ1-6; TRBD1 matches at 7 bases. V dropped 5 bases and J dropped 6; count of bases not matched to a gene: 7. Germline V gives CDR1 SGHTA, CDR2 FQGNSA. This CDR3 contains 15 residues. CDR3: CASSPDRAGNSPLHF. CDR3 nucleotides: TGTGCCAGCAGCCCTGACAGGGCGGGTAATTCACCCCTCCACTTT.

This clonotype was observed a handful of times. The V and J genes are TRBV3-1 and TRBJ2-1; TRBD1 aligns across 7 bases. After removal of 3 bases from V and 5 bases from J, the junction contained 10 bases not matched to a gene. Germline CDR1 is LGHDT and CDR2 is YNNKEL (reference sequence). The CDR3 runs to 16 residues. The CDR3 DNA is TGTGCCAGCAGCCAGCCCCACAGGGGCCCAGACAATGAGCAGTTCTTC. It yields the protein CASSQPHRGPDNEQFF.

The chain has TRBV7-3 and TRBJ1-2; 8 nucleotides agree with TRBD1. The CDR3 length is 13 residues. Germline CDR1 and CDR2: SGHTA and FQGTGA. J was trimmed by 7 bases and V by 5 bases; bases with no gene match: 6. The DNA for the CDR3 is TGTGCCAGCAGCAAACAGGGGGAAGTTGGCTACACCTTC. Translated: CASSKQGEVGYTF.

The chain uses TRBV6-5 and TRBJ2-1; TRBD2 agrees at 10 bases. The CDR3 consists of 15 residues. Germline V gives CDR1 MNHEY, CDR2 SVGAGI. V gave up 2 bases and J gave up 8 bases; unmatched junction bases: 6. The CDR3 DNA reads TGTGCCAGCAGTTACGGGACTAGCGAGAGTGATGAGCAGTTCTTC. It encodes CASSYGTSESDEQFF.

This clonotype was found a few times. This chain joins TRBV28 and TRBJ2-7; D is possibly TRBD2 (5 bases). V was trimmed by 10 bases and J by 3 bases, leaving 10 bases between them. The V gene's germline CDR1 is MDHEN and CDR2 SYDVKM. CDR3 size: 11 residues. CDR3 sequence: CATGVLYEQYF. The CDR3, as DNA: TGTGCCACCGGGGTCCTCTACGAGCAGTACTTC.

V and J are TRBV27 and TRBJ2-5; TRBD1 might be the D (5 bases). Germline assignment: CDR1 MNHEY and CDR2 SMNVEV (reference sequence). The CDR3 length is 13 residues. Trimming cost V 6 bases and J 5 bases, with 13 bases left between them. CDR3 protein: CASSYQGTETQYF. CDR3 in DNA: TGTGCCAGCAGCTATCAGGGTACGGAGACCCAGTACTTC.